This TCR beta chain was observed in a study of PD-1 blockade in classical Hodgkin lymphoma. Sequenced by immunoSEQ multiplex PCR; TCRdb stores in-frame clones only, minus some. The sample has 24,000 or so clones; approximately 70% are singletons. Losses at the gene ends were 4 bases for V and 2 bases for J; bases not matched to a gene: 12. The CDR3 has 16 residues. Every patient was affected by relapse after autologous stem cell transplantation, while exposure to brentuximab vedotin was not uniform. The best responses consisted of complete response, partial response or progressive disease. The V and J genes are TRBV5-3 and TRBJ2-7; 7 positions agree with TRBD1. TRBV5-3 is recorded as an ORF, its role being uncertain. This sequence originates from a human donor with classical Hodgkin lymphoma. The sample in question was peripheral blood mononuclear cells (PBMCs), obtained at baseline. CDR3 protein: CARSPSPGQPTYEQYF. For the CDR3, the DNA is TGTGCCAGAAGCCCATCTCCGGGACAGCCCACCTACGAGCAGTACTTC.